A selection of T cell receptor beta chains follows, all from one sample in a study of high-grade serous ovarian cancer treatment subgroups. Here immunoSEQ multiplex PCR was the method, and the copy in TCRdb shows in-frame clones only, minus some. This sample yields 4,200 or so clones, of which about 68% are seen a single time; about 8.4% belongs to the top ten. The sequenced sample consisted of tumor tissue. The receptors originated from a human donor with high-grade serous ovarian cancer. The CDR3 runs from the conserved cysteine through the conserved F or W. The order of the fields is J gene, D gene, V gene, clone size, CDR3 DNA, CDR3 protein. A D gene is named only where the DNA matches it firmly. Where a row states a size, it is once, few, many or the class of an expanded clone; other rows omit it.

TRBJ2-7 . TRBV28 few TGTGCCAGCAGCCCCCCGGCCGGACAAGCCTACGAGCAGTACTTC CASSPPAGQAYEQYF
TRBJ2-2 . TRBV6-5 . TGTGCCAGCCAGCGATCCGGGGAGCTGTTTTTT CASQRSGELFF
TRBJ2-1 . TRBV5-1 . TGCGCCAGCAGCCTGGGGACCTCAAAGGGCGATGAGCAGTTCTTC CASSLGTSKGDEQFF
TRBJ1-6 . TRBV7-9 . TGTGCCAGCAGCCCCCCGGGGGGTTCCAATTCACCCCTCCACTTT CASSPPGGSNSPLHF
TRBJ2-6 . TRBV28 . TGTGCCAGCAGTATGCAGGGCTCTGGGGCCAACGTCCTGACTTTC CASSMQGSGANVLTF
TRBJ2-7 . TRBV5-4 . TGTGCCAGCAGCAATAGGGGGGCGAGCGAGCAGTACTTC CASSNRGASEQYF
TRBJ2-2 TRBD2 TRBV27 . TGTGCCAGCAGTTTAGGGGGGGCCGGGGAGCTGTTTTTT CASSLGGAGELFF
TRBJ1-5 . TRBV19 . TGTGCCAGTAGTATAGGTCAGCCGGGAAAGAATCAGCCCCAGCATTTT CASSIGQPGKNQPQHF
TRBJ1-1 . TRBV7-9 few TGTGCCAGCAGGTCGGACTACACTGAAGCTTTCTTT CASRSDYTEAFF
TRBJ2-3 . TRBV7-2 . TGTGCCAGCAGCTTATTACTAAGCACAGATACGCAGTATTTT CASSLLLSTDTQYF
TRBJ2-7 . TRBV6-1 . TGTGCCAGCAGTGAAGTTGTGAGTGGGGGAACCTACGAGCAGTACTTC CASSEVVSGGTYEQYF
TRBJ2-7 . TRBV10-1 medium-sized TGCGCCAGCAGTCCGGGTTCCTACGAGCAGTACTTC CASSPGSYEQYF
TRBJ1-2 TRBD1 TRBV28 . TGTGCCAGCAGTACTCCAGGGGGCGCCCGAGACTATGGCTACACCTTC CASSTPGGARDYGYTF
TRBJ1-6 TRBD1 TRBV2 . TGTGCCAGCAGTCAAGACAGGGTGGTGAATTCACCCCTCCACTTT CASSQDRVVNSPLHF
TRBJ2-7 . TRBV6-9 . TGTGCCAGCAGTTTGCAGGGAGAAGTAGACGAGCAGTACTTC CASSLQGEVDEQYF
TRBJ2-7 TRBD1 TRBV29-1 . TGCAGCGCTGGACAGGGGAGGAACGAGCAGTACTTC CSAGQGRNEQYF
TRBJ1-1 TRBD1 TRBV2 . TGTGCCAGCAGATGGACAGGGGGCGACACTGAAGCTTTCTTT CASRWTGGDTEAFF
TRBJ2-7 . TRBV2 few TGTGCCAGCAGTTATAGTAGGTACGAGCAGTACTTC CASSYSRYEQYF
TRBJ1-6 . TRBV5-4 . TGTGCCAGCAGCTTGACCGGAGATGTAAATTCACCCCTCCACTTT CASSLTGDVNSPLHF
TRBJ2-5 . TRBV6-5 . TGTGCCAGCAGCCTGTCAGGGTTTGGAGAGACCCAGTACTTC CASSLSGFGETQYF
TRBJ2-7 TRBD1 TRBV19 . TGTGCCGCAGGGGGCGGAAACGAGCAGTACTTC CAAGGGNEQYF
TRBJ1-1 TRBD1 TRBV5-1 . TGCGCCAGCAGCCCCCTGACAGGGATGAACACTGAAGCTTTCTTT CASSPLTGMNTEAFF